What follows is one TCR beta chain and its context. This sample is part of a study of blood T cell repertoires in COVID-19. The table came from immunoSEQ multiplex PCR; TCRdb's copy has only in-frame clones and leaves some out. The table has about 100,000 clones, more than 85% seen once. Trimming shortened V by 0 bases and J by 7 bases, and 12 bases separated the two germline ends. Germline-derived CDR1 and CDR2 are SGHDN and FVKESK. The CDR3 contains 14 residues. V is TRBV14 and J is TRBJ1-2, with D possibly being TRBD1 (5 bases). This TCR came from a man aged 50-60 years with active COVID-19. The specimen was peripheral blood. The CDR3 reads CASSQDSGWVGYTF. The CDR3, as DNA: TGTGCCAGCAGCCAAGACTCAGGGTGGGTTGGCTACACCTTC.